This T cell receptor beta chain was found in a study of blood T cell repertoires in COVID-19. Study background: T cells, B-cell-depleted T cells, or PBMCs provided the cDNA or gDNA that served as material.

The length of the CDR3 is 16 residues. The J segment lost 4 bases and the V segment lost 6 bases, leaving 5 bases of the junction unmatched. CDR1 is SGHAT and CDR2 is FQNNGV in the germline V gene. TCRdb's table, derived via immunoSEQ multiplex PCR, lists solely in-frame clones and lacks some. The table lists 190,000 or so clones, 80% to 90% of them singletons, with 2.9% in the top ten. This clone was picked up one time. The sequence derives from a man aged 50 to 60 with active or convalescent COVID-19. The sample was peripheral blood. This chain uses TRBV11-2 with TRBJ2-5; 16 nucleotides align to TRBD2. The CDR3 DNA sequence: TGTGCCAGCAGATGGGGACTAGCGGGGGGGGCAGAGACCCAGTACTTC. Protein sequence: CASRWGLAGGAETQYF.